A selection of T cell receptor beta chains follows, all from one sample in a study of shared T cell receptors in the human thymus. Produced via immunoSEQ multiplex PCR; TCRdb's table is partial and in-frame only. The table shows about 380,000 clones, with roughly 94% occurring only once. Source material: thymocytes. These receptors originate from a human donor. Each CDR3 is given with its conserved first and last residue. The order of the fields is CDR3 DNA, CDR3 protein, V gene, J gene, D gene, clone size. D genes are given only for firm matches. Size tells how often a clone was seen (once, few, many) or the class of an expanded clone, and some rows leave it out.

CDR3 DNA: TGTGCCAGCCTGGGGGACAGTAATGACTACACCTTC; CDR3 protein: CASLGDSNDYTF; V gene: TRBV7-9; J gene: TRBJ1-2; D gene: TRBD1; clone size: -
CDR3 DNA: TGTGCCAGCTCACCCCCCGGTGAGCAGTTCTTC; CDR3 protein: CASSPPGEQFF; V gene: TRBV18; J gene: TRBJ2-1; D gene: -; clone size: -
CDR3 DNA: TGTGCCAGCAGCCCACATAAAAGAGACAGGGCCCATAGCAATCAGCCCCAGCATTTT; CDR3 protein: CASSPHKRDRAHSNQPQHF; V gene: TRBV7-2; J gene: TRBJ1-5; D gene: TRBD1; clone size: -
CDR3 DNA: TGTGCCAGCAGTGTCCGGGACAGCACAGATACGCAGTATTTT; CDR3 protein: CASSVRDSTDTQYF; V gene: TRBV2; J gene: TRBJ2-3; D gene: -; clone size: -
CDR3 DNA: TGTGCCAGCAGCACTGGACAGGGAACAACAGATACGCAGTATTTT; CDR3 protein: CASSTGQGTTDTQYF; V gene: TRBV5-5; J gene: TRBJ2-3; D gene: TRBD1; clone size: -
CDR3 DNA: TGTGCCAGCAGCTGGAGCCAGTTTGATACGCAGTATTTT; CDR3 protein: CASSWSQFDTQYF; V gene: TRBV5-4; J gene: TRBJ2-3; D gene: -; clone size: once
CDR3 DNA: TGTGCCAGCAGCGCAAGGGATCGACAGCTTCTCTCTGGAAACACCATATATTTT; CDR3 protein: CASSARDRQLLSGNTIYF; V gene: TRBV7-6; J gene: TRBJ1-3; D gene: -; clone size: -
CDR3 DNA: TGTGCCAGCAGCTTGGAAGGGGGCATGAACACTGAAGCTTTCTTT; CDR3 protein: CASSLEGGMNTEAFF; V gene: TRBV5-4; J gene: TRBJ1-1; D gene: TRBD1; clone size: -
CDR3 DNA: TGTGCCAGCAGCCCTTTTGGACAGACCAATCAGCCCCAGCATTTT; CDR3 protein: CASSPFGQTNQPQHF; V gene: TRBV4-2; J gene: TRBJ1-5; D gene: -; clone size: -
CDR3 DNA: TGTGCCAGTAGTACAGGACAGACAACAAGGAAGCAGTACTTC; CDR3 protein: CASSTGQTTRKQYF; V gene: TRBV19; J gene: TRBJ2-7; D gene: -; clone size: -
CDR3 DNA: TGTGCCGCCGGAGGGGATCATTCTAGTGAGCAGTTCTTC; CDR3 protein: CAAGGDHSSEQFF; V gene: TRBV10-3; J gene: TRBJ2-1; D gene: -; clone size: -
CDR3 DNA: TGTGCCAGCAGGGGACTAGCGGGAGCGTTGGCAGATACGCAGTATTTT; CDR3 protein: CASRGLAGALADTQYF; V gene: TRBV28; J gene: TRBJ2-3; D gene: TRBD2; clone size: once
CDR3 DNA: TGTGCCAGTAGAGCGGGGGATTACGAGCAGTACTTC; CDR3 protein: CASRAGDYEQYF; V gene: TRBV19; J gene: TRBJ2-7; D gene: TRBD2; clone size: -
CDR3 DNA: TGTGCCAGCAGCCTAAAAGAGAGGGGACTAGCGGGACGCTTGCAGTTCTTC; CDR3 protein: CASSLKERGLAGRLQFF; V gene: TRBV14; J gene: TRBJ2-1; D gene: TRBD2; clone size: -
CDR3 DNA: TGTGCCAGCAGCAGAGGGACTAGCGGGATGAGAGAGACCCAGTACTTC; CDR3 protein: CASSRGTSGMRETQYF; V gene: TRBV5-6; J gene: TRBJ2-5; D gene: TRBD2; clone size: -
CDR3 DNA: TGTGCCAGCTCACCACCAGCGGGCGACACAGATACGCAGTATTTT; CDR3 protein: CASSPPAGDTDTQYF; V gene: TRBV18; J gene: TRBJ2-3; D gene: -; clone size: -
CDR3 DNA: TGCAGTGCCTTTTATGGCTACACCTTC; CDR3 protein: CSAFYGYTF; V gene: TRBV20-1; J gene: TRBJ1-2; D gene: -; clone size: -
CDR3 DNA: TGCAGCGTTGCAGGACAGGGAAACACCATATATTTT; CDR3 protein: CSVAGQGNTIYF; V gene: TRBV29-1; J gene: TRBJ1-3; D gene: -; clone size: -
CDR3 DNA: TGTGCCAGTAGTTCCGGGACAGGAATGAGCTCCTACGAGCAGTACTTC; CDR3 protein: CASSSGTGMSSYEQYF; V gene: TRBV19; J gene: TRBJ2-7; D gene: TRBD1; clone size: -
CDR3 DNA: TGTGCCAGCAGCCCGGCCCCCCAGCGGGAGTTGGGTGAGCAGTACTTC; CDR3 protein: CASSPAPQRELGEQYF; V gene: TRBV5-8; J gene: TRBJ2-7; D gene: TRBD2; clone size: -
CDR3 DNA: TGTGCCACCAGCAGAGGGAGGACGGCCGGTTCGAGACAGCCCCAGCATTTT; CDR3 protein: CATSRGRTAGSRQPQHF; V gene: TRBV15; J gene: TRBJ1-5; D gene: -; clone size: -
CDR3 DNA: TGTGCCAGCAGCGTAGGTGGACCTTCTGGAAACACCATATATTTT; CDR3 protein: CASSVGGPSGNTIYF; V gene: TRBV9; J gene: TRBJ1-3; D gene: -; clone size: once
CDR3 DNA: TGTGCCAGCAGTTCCCGGGCCCCTAGCATTGAGCAGTACTTC; CDR3 protein: CASSSRAPSIEQYF; V gene: TRBV28; J gene: TRBJ2-7; D gene: -; clone size: -
CDR3 DNA: TGCAGCGCCGTGCCTAAGCAGAAGGTACTGGGAGGGACCAACAATGAGCAGTTCTTC; CDR3 protein: CSAVPKQKVLGGTNNEQFF; V gene: TRBV29-1; J gene: TRBJ2-1; D gene: TRBD2; clone size: -
CDR3 DNA: TGTGCCAGTAGTCTAACTAGCGGGAGGGCAGAGACCCAGTACTTC; CDR3 protein: CASSLTSGRAETQYF; V gene: TRBV19; J gene: TRBJ2-5; D gene: TRBD2; clone size: -
CDR3 DNA: TGTGCCAGCAGTGGAGGGTGGGACACTGAAGCTTTCTTT; CDR3 protein: CASSGGWDTEAFF; V gene: TRBV6-1; J gene: TRBJ1-1; D gene: -; clone size: -
CDR3 DNA: TGTGCCAGCAGCAAAAGACGGGGGACCCGGTACAATGAGCAGTTCTTC; CDR3 protein: CASSKRRGTRYNEQFF; V gene: TRBV7-6; J gene: TRBJ2-1; D gene: -; clone size: -
CDR3 DNA: TGTGCCAGCAGTGAAGCGGAGGACGGGAGGGGACCGGGGCAGTTCTTC; CDR3 protein: CASSEAEDGRGPGQFF; V gene: TRBV6-1; J gene: TRBJ2-1; D gene: TRBD2; clone size: -
CDR3 DNA: TGTGCCAGCAGTTTCAGGGAGGAGGTGAACACCGGGGAGCTGTTTTTT; CDR3 protein: CASSFREEVNTGELFF; V gene: TRBV28; J gene: TRBJ2-2; D gene: -; clone size: once